This record looks at one T cell receptor beta chain sequence and its context. Its antigen is still unknown. The data originate from a study of monozygotic twins with inflammatory bowel disease. Findings and caveats of the study: In these data, no single strong IBD-associated signal or clonotype received support. Reduced clonotype sharing with other individuals was observed in IBD patients relative to healthy twins, especially with disease activity.

UMIs incorporating a 6-nucleotide sample barcode were appended by means of template switching. TCRdb reanalyzed the 5' RACE reads, giving one entry per CDR3 protein sequence and no DNA. This repertoire includes just over 300,000 distinct CDR3 sequences. CDR3 size: 11 residues. Germline values: CDR1 MNHNS, CDR2 SASEGT. This chain uses TRBV6-1 with TRBJ2-4; there is no DNA to check the TCRdb D call of TRBD1. Source material: blood. This sequence originates from a human donor with ulcerative colitis or Crohn's disease, or a healthy co-twin of an affected twin (not recorded which). CDR3 region: CASSGGSPLYF.